This T cell receptor beta chain was sequenced for a study of spatial heterogeneity in lung cancer. The CDR3 spans 15 residues. In germline, CDR1 is MNHNS, CDR2 SASEGT. V gave up 0 bases and J gave up 2 bases, with 10 bases separating them. The time point is: sample taken at primary tumor resection. Tumor, nontumor lung or frozen PBMC supplied whole RNA that was sequenced unsorted. TCRdb re-called the 5' RACE reads with MiXCR, one entry per CDR3 protein. In the table there are around 12,000 distinct CDR3 sequences, 14% of which are singletons. There are a few counts of this clonotype. V is TRBV6-1 and J is TRBJ1-2; D gene ambiguous. The sequence was obtained from a male donor with early-stage non-small cell lung cancer. Source: PBMCs, taken at surgery. For the CDR3, the DNA is TGTGCCAGCAGTGAAGCGGGGTTCGCAAACTATGGCTACACCTTC. Protein: CASSEAGFANYGYTF.